This TCR beta chain is from a study of CD8 T cells in Susac syndrome. Reverse transcription of 0.5 to 1 ug RNA was performed with random hexamers. One entry per CDR3 protein results from TCRdb running MiXCR on the immunoSEQ multiplex PCR reads. The sample has 70,000 or so distinct CDR3 sequences; 95% are singletons. Negative isolation was used for CD8+ and CD4+ T cells, and FACS enrichment was applied to TEMRA cells. The CDR3 contains 14 residues. Germline V gene sequence: CDR1 MDHEN, CDR2 SYDVKM. V was cut by 4 bases and J by 0 bases, with 10 bases left in between. Sequences were obtained from CD8+ T cells from PBMCs. The rearrangement links TRBV28 to TRBJ2-7; a possible D gene is TRBD1 (5 bases). The source of this sequence is a human donor in good health. CDR3 residues: CASSSRVGSYEQYF. CDR3 nucleotide sequence: TGTGCCAGCAGTTCCAGGGTAGGCTCCTACGAGCAGTACTTC. Based on the CDR3 plus reference TRBV28 and TRBJ2-7, the full variable domain is DVKVTQSSRYLVKRTGEKVFLECVQDMDHENMFWYRQDPGLGLRLIYFSYDVKMKEKGDIPEGYSVSREKKERFSLILESASTNQTSMYLCASSSRVGSYEQYFGPGTRLTVT.